This T cell receptor (beta chain) was profiled in a study of technical replicates of blood from several donors. V was trimmed by 4 bases and J by 5 bases, leaving 15 bases between them. The CDR3 has 14 amino acids. The germline V gene has CDR1 SGHDT and CDR2 YYEEEE. Sequencing was performed with immunoSEQ multiplex PCR; in TCRdb, only in-frame clones are kept and a portion is missing. The sample records tens of thousands of clones, roughly 98% being singletons. This TCR came from a human donor in good health. Sequencing input: T cells isolated from PBMCs. The chain couples TRBV5-6 to TRBJ1-2, with D maybe TRBD1 (5 bases). CDR3 sequence (DNA): TGTGCCAGCAGCGAGTGGGGCAGGAATTATGGCTACACCTTC. Residues: CASSEWGRNYGYTF.